This T cell receptor (beta chain) stems from a study of shared clonotypes between healthy human individuals. The wider study: Per donor, CD8 memory used one plate, CD8 naive used two, CD4 memory used three and CD4 naive used three.

V dropped 5 bases and J dropped 0 bases, with 8 bases sitting between them. Germline V gene sequence: CDR1 LNHDA, CDR2 SQIVND (reference sequence). The CDR3 spans 14 residues. Sequencing used immunoSEQ multiplex PCR; TCRdb keeps in-frame clones, though not all of them. The sample has some 660,000 clones, 73% seen once. This rearrangement joins TRBV19 to TRBJ1-3; D is undetermined. The receptor was isolated from a woman aged 25 to 39 in good health. The sequenced sample was memory CD4+ T cells sorted from blood. The subset is: CD45RA-negative fraction. The CDR3 is CASSALSSGNTIYF. CDR3 sequence (DNA): TGTGCCAGTAGTGCCTTGAGCTCTGGAAACACCATATATTTT.